This is a list of T cell receptor beta chains from one sample in a study of blood T cell repertoires in COVID-19. Sequencing used immunoSEQ multiplex PCR; TCRdb keeps in-frame clones, though not all of them. The sample has 350,000 to 450,000 clones; less than 85% are singletons. The source material was peripheral blood. These receptors all stem from a woman under 30 with acute or convalescent COVID-19. Both conserved end residues are part of each CDR3.

TRBJ1-3 | TRBV30 | CAWSDTRVGNTIYF
TRBJ2-1 | TRBV29-1 | CSTKPFLAGVNEQFF
TRBJ1-5 | TRBV5-1 | CASSSGPSNQPQHF
TRBJ1-2 | TRBV10-3 | CAIRGQWNYGYTF
TRBJ2-1 | TRBV24-1 | CATSDYFGTEQFF
TRBJ2-7 | TRBV27 | CATRGGWEGSYEQYF
TRBJ1-1 | TRBV20-1 | CSASGHAEAFF
TRBJ2-7 | TRBV29-1 | CSVQTGNYEQYF
TRBJ1-2 | TRBV9 | CASSASGMANTF
TRBJ1-4 | TRBV18 | CASSPRGQDLNEKLFF
TRBJ2-2 | TRBV4-1 | CASSQGQGGTGELFF
TRBJ2-5 | TRBV11-2 | CASSLGAGVTETQYF
TRBJ1-6 | TRBV12-3/TRBV12-4 | CASRQGNNSPLHF
TRBJ1-5 | TRBV6-5 | CASSRTGLNQPQHF